The 23 T cell receptor beta chains reported below all come from one sample, sequenced in a study of shared clonotypes between healthy human individuals. Clones were sequenced by immunoSEQ multiplex PCR, and TCRdb holds only the in-frame ones, with some missing. The top ten hold 0.39% of the sample, which has 2 million to 2.5 million clones, over 90% seen once. The sequencing sample was made of naive CD4+ T cells from PBMCs. The subset: CD45RA+ positively selected. The receptor source for this set is a man aged 18-30 years in good health. Some clones in this sample may be carry-over from other donors' samples.

This clone was observed once. The V call is TRBV6-1, the J call TRBJ2-5; D unclear. Germline assignment: CDR1 MNHNS and CDR2 SASEGT. CDR3 length equals 12 residues. The V end was cut by 6 bases, the J end by 5 bases, with 10 bases between. CDR3 nucleotides: TGTGCCAGCAGATTGAACGTCGAGACCCAGTACTTC. Its protein product is CASRLNVETQYF.

The chain couples TRBV29-1 to TRBJ2-6; no reliable D call. Germline V CDR1 and CDR2: SQVTM, ANQGSEA. Trimming took 8 bases from V and 0 from J, leaving 11 bases between them. The CDR3 is 14 residues long. The CDR3 here is CSRAGVSGANVLTF. CDR3 bases: TGCAGCCGGGCAGGTGTCTCTGGGGCCAACGTCCTGACTTTC.

This chain connects TRBV10-3 to TRBJ1-1, with a weak D call TRBD1 (5 bases). CDR1 and CDR2 from the germline V gene are ENHRY and SYGVKD. This CDR3 is 14 amino acids long. The V and J ends lost 0 bases and 4 bases respectively, with 9 bases between them. The CDR3 DNA reads as TGTGCCATCAGTGAGTCCGTGGGGGGCACTGAAGCTTTCTTT. It yields the protein CAISESVGGTEAFF.

V gene TRBV2 combines with J gene TRBJ1-5; D is undetermined. V was clipped by 3 bases and J by 2 bases, with 17 bases between them. The CDR3 loop spans 17 amino acids. Germline CDR1 is SNHLY and CDR2 is FYNNEI. The CDR3 DNA sequence: TGTGCCAGCAGTGATCATGGGTACGGTGGCGGCAATCAGCCCCAGCATTTT. This gives the protein CASSDHGYGGGNQPQHF.

Turning to this clone: The junction shows a germline mismatch at one end, possibly a read error. The V and J genes are TRBV7-2 and TRBJ2-7; possible D gene TRBD2, 5 bases. The CDR3 totals 15 residues. The germline gives CDR1 SGHTA, CDR2 FQGNSA. The CDR3 DNA sequence: TGTGCCAGCAGCACCGGCTCCGGGAACGGTGGGAAGATGGACTTC. Encoded protein: CASSTGSGNGGKMDF. Full variable domain (rest looked up from reference TRBV7-2 and TRBJ2-7): GAGVSQSPSNKVTEKGKDVELRCDPISGHTALYWYRQSLGQGLEFLIYFQGNSAPDKSGLPSDRFSAERTGGSVSTLTIQRTQQEDSAVYLCASSTGSGNGGKMDFGPGTRLTVT.

V gene TRBV11-2 combines with J gene TRBJ2-1, with a possible D match to TRBD1 (5 bases). Deletions cut 2 bases from V and 9 bases from J, with 14 bases between. This CDR3 spans 14 amino acids. CDR1 is SGHAT and CDR2 is FQNNGV in the germline V gene. CDR3 protein: CASSLLSRAGEQFF. DNA of the CDR3: TGTGCCAGCAGCTTATTGAGCAGGGCTGGTGAGCAGTTCTTC.

This clone has only one observation. V and J are TRBV7-2 and TRBJ1-4; D gene uncertain. Germline V CDR1 and CDR2: SGHTA, FQGNSA. The germline V and J ends were trimmed by 2 bases and 8 bases, with 15 bases remaining between them. The CDR3 is 15 residues long. The CDR3, as DNA: TGTGCCAGCAGCTTATTGTCGGCGGGAAGGGAAAAACTGTTTTTT. Amino acid sequence: CASSLLSAGREKLFF.

This chain connects TRBV7-2 to TRBJ1-5, with TRBD1 matching over 8 bases. The germline V gene encodes CDR1 SGHTA and CDR2 FQGNSA. The CDR3 has 15 residues. V lost 5 bases and J lost 6; bases outside the gene matches: 9. CDR3 coding DNA: TGTGCCAGCAGCCTTGGACAGGGTCTGCCTCAGCCCCAGCATTTT. This translates into CASSLGQGLPQPQHF.

The CDR3 here is CASSSRGTGKETQYF. In DNA, the CDR3 is TGTGCCAGCAGTTCCCGGGGTACAGGGAAAGAGACCCAGTACTTC. This rearrangement joins TRBV28 to TRBJ2-5; tentative D call: TRBD1 (6 bases). The CDR3 sequence is 15 residues long. CDR1 MDHEN and CDR2 SYDVKM come from the germline V gene. V was trimmed by 4 bases and J by 3 bases, leaving 15 bases between them.

This chain uses TRBV18 with TRBJ1-5; D is unresolved. Trimming removed 3 bases at V and 9 bases at J, with 15 bases between. CDR3 length equals 14 residues. CDR1 is KGHSH, CDR2 LQKENI, per germline. The CDR3 is CASSPLLSEAPQHF. CDR3 nucleotides: TGTGCCAGCTCACCGTTGCTCAGTGAGGCGCCCCAGCATTTT. Complete variable domain (other parts from reference TRBV18 and TRBJ1-5): NAGVMQNPRHLVRRRGQEARLRCSPMKGHSHVYWYRQLPEEGLKFMVYLQKENIIDESGMPKERFSAEFPKEGPSILRIQQVVRGDSAAYFCASSPLLSEAPQHFGDGTRLSIL.

The chain links TRBV7-9 to TRBJ1-4; 8 bases map to TRBD1. This CDR3 is built from 15 residues. V shed 5 bases and J 6 bases; nucleotides not matched to a gene: 8. Germline values: CDR1 SEHNR, CDR2 FQNEAQ (reference sequence). CDR3 sequence: CASSPGQGGDEKLFF. The CDR3 coding sequence is TGTGCCAGCAGCCCTGGACAGGGAGGGGATGAAAAACTGTTTTTT.

This CDR3 is CASKVAGGPGTQYF. In nucleotides, the CDR3 is TGCGCCAGCAAGGTAGCGGGAGGCCCGGGGACCCAGTACTTC. The J gene is TRBJ2-5, the V gene TRBV10-2; 10 nucleotides line up with TRBD2. From germline, CDR1 is WSHSY and CDR2 SAAADI. V dropped 7 bases and J dropped 7; count of bases not matched to a gene: 9. The length of the CDR3 is 14 residues.

The chain links TRBV5-6 to TRBJ2-1, with D possibly TRBD1 on 6 matching bases. Germline V lookup: CDR1 SGHDT, CDR2 YYEEEE. Trimming left V 6 bases short and J 8 bases short, with 18 bases between. The CDR3 covers 14 residues. The CDR3 loop reads CASTKLLRGHEQFF. The CDR3 DNA reads TGTGCCAGCACCAAGCTTCTCAGGGGACATGAGCAGTTCTTC. Full variable domain (rest looked up from reference TRBV5-6 and TRBJ2-1): DAGVTQSPTHLIKTRGQQVTLRCSPKSGHDTVSWYQQALGQGPQFIFQYYEEEERQRGNFPDRFSGHQFPNYSSELNVNALLLGDSALYLCASTKLLRGHEQFFGPGTRLTVL.

This clone was seen a handful of times. This chain joins TRBV28 and TRBJ2-7, with D unclear. The CDR3 runs 11 residues. V was shortened by 6 bases and J by 3 bases, with 6 bases between the two germline ends. CDR1 and CDR2 from the germline V gene are MDHEN and SYDVKM. Here the CDR3 DNA reads TGTGCCAGCAGGTCCCTCTACGAGCAGTACTTC. Protein product: CASRSLYEQYF.

The genes are TRBV29-1 and TRBJ2-3; 10 bases match TRBD2. Germline-derived CDR1 and CDR2 are SQVTM and ANQGSEA. This CDR3 is 13 amino acids long. Trimming at V came to 8 bases and at J to 4 bases, leaving 6 bases not matched to a gene. CDR3 sequence: CSSASGSADTQYF. CDR3 sequence (DNA): TGCAGCAGCGCTAGCGGGAGCGCAGATACGCAGTATTTT.

The rearrangement links TRBV5-6 to TRBJ1-5; no definite D call. The V gene lost 4 bases and the J gene lost 2 bases, with 10 bases spanning the gap. This CDR3 spans 14 amino acids. Germline V gene lookup returns CDR1 SGHDT and CDR2 YYEEEE. CDR3 region: CASSPFWGNQPQHF. DNA for the CDR3: TGTGCCAGCAGCCCGTTTTGGGGCAATCAGCCCCAGCATTTT.

This sequence joins TRBV6-6 and TRBJ2-5, with no clear D. CDR1 is MNHNY and CDR2 is SVGAGI in the germline V gene (reference sequence). CDR3 length equals 14 residues. V lost 0 bases to trimming and J lost 3 bases, with 8 bases between them. CDR3 DNA: TGTGCCAGCAGTTACTCCGGGTTGGAAGAGACCCAGTACTTC. It encodes CASSYSGLEETQYF.

The chain carries TRBV29-1 and TRBJ2-5, with D uncertain. Trimming removed 6 bases from V and 1 base from J, with 12 bases in between. Germline CDR1 reads SQVTM; CDR2 reads ANQGSEA. CDR3 length: 13 residues. The CDR3 coding sequence is TGCAGCGTGGAAACAGCATTCCAAGAGACCCAGTACTTC. This gives the protein CSVETAFQETQYF.

Only one count was recorded for this clone. The rearrangement uses TRBV6-4 and TRBJ2-1; TRBD2 agrees at 9 bases. This CDR3 comprises 15 residues. The ends lost 2 bases at V and 8 bases at J; junction bases unmatched: 7. CDR1 and CDR2 from the germline V gene are MRHNA and SNTAGT. CDR3 bases: TGTGCCAGCAGTGACGGTAGCGGGAGTAGGGATGAGCAGTTCTTC. This sequence encodes CASSDGSGSRDEQFF.

The chain recombines TRBV29-1 with TRBJ2-3, with 9 bases identical to TRBD2. Germline V gene lookup returns CDR1 SQVTM and CDR2 ANQGSEA. The CDR3 consists of 14 residues. V shed 6 bases, J shed 6 bases, and the junction held 10 bases outside the gene matches. The CDR3 reads CSVKPSGTGDTQYF. Written as DNA, the CDR3 is TGCAGCGTCAAGCCTAGCGGGACGGGGGATACGCAGTATTTT.

V usage is TRBV29-1 and J usage is TRBJ1-2; 8 nucleotides align to TRBD1. Germline CDR1 is SQVTM and CDR2 is ANQGSEA. The CDR3 contains 12 residues. Trimming at V came to 8 bases and at J to 6 bases, leaving 8 bases not matched to a gene. The CDR3 sequence: CSYDRGGHGYTF. CDR3 nucleotide sequence: TGCAGCTACGACAGGGGTGGCCATGGCTACACCTTC.

CDR3 protein: CASSGTPGPPGEQFF. The CDR3 DNA reads TGTGCCAGCAGCGGAACTCCGGGGCCGCCAGGTGAGCAGTTCTTC. The chain couples TRBV5-5 to TRBJ2-1; D may correspond to TRBD1 or TRBD2 (5 bases each). The ends were cut back, 4 bases at V and 9 bases at J, with 20 bases in the middle. Per germline, CDR1 SGHKS and CDR2 YYEKEE (reference sequence). The CDR3 is 15 amino acids. Based on the CDR3 plus reference TRBV5-5 and TRBJ2-1, the full variable domain is DAGVTQSPTHLIKTRGQQVTLRCSPISGHKSVSWYQQVLGQGPQFIFQYYEKEERGRGNFPDRFSARQFPNYSSELNVNALLLGDSALYLCASSGTPGPPGEQFFGPGTRLTVL.

This clone was observed once. This chain joins TRBV18 and TRBJ2-7; 7 bases are shared with TRBD2. The CDR3 length is 14 residues. The junction had 4 bases not matched to a gene; V was cut back by 1 base and J by 4 bases. Per the germline V gene, CDR1 is KGHSH and CDR2 is LQKENI. DNA for the CDR3: TGTGCCAGCTCACCACAATCGGGAGGATACGAGCAGTACTTC. Translated, it gives CASSPQSGGYEQYF.